The 15 T cell receptor beta chains below were found in one sample sequenced in a study of Ad26.COV2.S vaccination and SARS-CoV-2 variants. Treatment given: roughly 20 received Ad26.COV2.S at low or high dose, single or two shots; 5 received placebo; per-sample allocation not given. Material that was analyzed had been drawn on day 63 after the first vaccine or placebo injection. Generated by immunoSEQ multiplex PCR, the TCRdb table keeps only in-frame clones and is missing some. The data hold about 350,000 clones, with 88% observed a single time. Material: peripheral blood, obtained in a trial of Ad26.COV2.S vaccine versus placebo. Source of these receptors: a person aged 18-60 years who received the Ad26.COV2.S COVID-19 vaccine or a placebo.

The CDR3 protein is CASSLEASSSNQPQHF. The CDR3 coding sequence is TGCGCCAGCAGCTTGGAGGCCAGCTCTAGCAATCAGCCCCAGCATTTT. The V gene is TRBV5-1, the J gene TRBJ1-5; D is unresolved. V dropped 0 bases and J dropped 0 bases, with 10 bases sitting between them. CDR1 SGHRS and CDR2 YFSETQ come from the germline V gene. The CDR3 length is 16 residues.

The gene calls are TRBV13 and TRBJ2-7; TRBD1 matches 10 bases. The germline CDR1 and CDR2 sequences are PRHDT and FYEKMQ (reference sequence). CDR3 length equals 14 residues. J lost 5 bases, V lost 6 bases, and 7 bases had no gene match. The chain's CDR3 is CASRRGQGTHEQYF. DNA for the CDR3: TGTGCCAGCAGACGGGGACAGGGGACTCACGAGCAGTACTTC.

This clone was picked up a small number of times. The rearrangement links TRBV6-2 or TRBV6-3 to TRBJ1-2, with 8 bases that match TRBD1. The trim removed 6 bases at V and 7 bases at J, leaving 16 bases unmatched. The CDR3 has 16 amino acids. The germline CDR1 and CDR2 sequences are MNHEY and SVGEGT. For the CDR3, the DNA is TGTGCCAGCAGCCCTGGACAGGGAATAGAAGCGAGTGGCTACACCTTC. It encodes CASSPGQGIEASGYTF.

This clone was seen once. The V gene is TRBV11-2, the J gene TRBJ2-3; D may be TRBD2 (6 bases). This CDR3 spans 15 amino acids. Germline V gene data show CDR1 as SGHAT and CDR2 as FQNNGV. The V and J ends lost 1 base and 4 bases respectively, with 12 bases between them. The CDR3 spells CASSLVGGAADTQYF. CDR3 in DNA: TGTGCCAGCAGCTTAGTCGGCGGGGCCGCAGATACGCAGTATTTT. The full variable domain, rest sourced from reference TRBV11-2 and TRBJ2-3, is EAGVAQSPRYKIIEKRQSVAFWCNPISGHATLYWYQQILGQGPKLLIQFQNNGVVDDSQLPKDRFSAERLKGVDSTLKIQPAKLEDSAVYLCASSLVGGAADTQYFGPGTRLTVL.

This chain uses TRBV11-3 with TRBJ2-2; 11 nucleotides align to TRBD1. The germline V gene has CDR1 SGHNT and CDR2 YENEEA. This CDR3 region has 15 residues. After removal of 5 bases from V and 7 bases from J, the junction contained 6 bases not matched to a gene. The CDR3 region has the DNA TGTGCCAGCAGCCCCGGACAGGGGGCCGTCGGGGAGCTGTTTTTT. Encoded protein: CASSPGQGAVGELFF.

The sample holds a few counts of this clone. The chain employs TRBV6-2 or TRBV6-3 and TRBJ1-2; no reliable D call. Trimming took off 2 bases at V and 7 bases at J, with 14 bases between the two ends. Germline CDR1 reads MNHEY; CDR2 reads SVGEGT. This CDR3 comprises 14 residues. The CDR3 DNA sequence: TGTGCCAGCAGTTACAAAAGCCGGGATGGTGGCTACACCTTC. This codes for CASSYKSRDGGYTF.

The chain has TRBV10-3 and TRBJ1-2, with unresolved D. V lost 0 bases, J lost 6 bases, and 14 bases lay in between. Germline assignment: CDR1 ENHRY and CDR2 SYGVKD. This CDR3 is built from 15 residues. The CDR3, as DNA: TGTGCCATCAGTGAGTCTGGTGGGTTGCTGGATGGCTACACCTTC. This translates into CAISESGGLLDGYTF.

This clone appeared a single time. The chain is built from TRBV6-6 and TRBJ1-1; 9 bases are a match to TRBD1. V lost 6 bases to trimming and J lost 1 base; unmatched junction nucleotides: 6. This CDR3 contains 15 residues. Germline CDR1 and CDR2: MNHNY and SVGAGI (reference sequence). This CDR3 is CASSLPGQGNTEAFF. The CDR3 nucleotides are TGTGCCAGCAGCCTACCGGGACAGGGGAACACTGAAGCTTTCTTT.

The chain has TRBV6-4 and TRBJ2-1; TRBD2 aligns across 10 bases. V lost 4 bases to trimming and J lost 7 bases; unmatched junction nucleotides: 7. Germline CDR1 is MRHNA and CDR2 is SNTAGT. The CDR3 totals 15 residues. CDR3 in amino acids: CASSGTAGGYNEQFF. CDR3 DNA: TGTGCCAGCAGTGGGACAGCGGGAGGGTATAATGAGCAGTTCTTC.

The V gene is TRBV9, the J gene TRBJ1-2; TRBD1 might be the D (5 bases). The CDR3 spans 13 residues. Trimming removed 3 bases from V and 7 bases from J, with 13 bases in between. Germline loops: CDR1 SGDLS, CDR2 YYNGEE. The CDR3 DNA reads as TGTGCCAGCAGCGCCCAAGGAGGGGTTGGCTACACCTTC. This sequence encodes CASSAQGGVGYTF.

This chain uses TRBV6-6 with TRBJ1-3; D remains ambiguous. V lost 4 bases, J lost 3 bases, and 10 bases lay in between. The CDR3 has 14 residues. Germline V lookup: CDR1 MNHNY, CDR2 SVGAGI (reference sequence). The CDR3 nucleotides read TGTGCCAGCAGTTGGGGAATCGGTGGAAACACCATATATTTT. Encoded protein: CASSWGIGGNTIYF.

The chain carries TRBV29-1 and TRBJ2-5; weak D call: TRBD1 (5 bases). The CDR3 has 13 amino acids. CDR1 and CDR2 from the germline V gene are SQVTM and ANQGSEA. V dropped 7 bases and J dropped 2 bases, with 14 bases sitting between them. DNA for the CDR3: TGCAGCGGGTTCACTGGGGCTCAAGAGACCCAGTACTTC. It specifies CSGFTGAQETQYF.

The CDR3 spells CASSLAPGGGYEAFF. In DNA form, the CDR3 reads TGCGCCAGCAGCTTGGCCCCCGGGGGAGGTTATGAAGCTTTCTTT. The chain uses TRBV5-1 and TRBJ1-1; the D gene is possibly TRBD1 (5 bases). CDR1 and CDR2 from the germline V gene are SGHRS and YFSETQ. Deletions cut 0 bases from V and 7 bases from J, with 16 bases between. The CDR3 covers 15 residues.

The V call is TRBV5-1, the J call TRBJ2-2, with a tentative D call TRBD2 (6 bases). CDR3 length: 16 residues. CDR1 and CDR2 from the germline V gene are SGHRS and YFSETQ. Trimming stripped 1 base from V and 1 base from J, with 11 bases between. Written as DNA, the CDR3 is TGCGCCAGCAGCTTGCGGGTGGAGGGGAACACCGGGGAGCTGTTTTTT. Encoded protein: CASSLRVEGNTGELFF.

The CDR3 DNA reads TGTGCCAGCAGTCAGGGACAGGCACCTCTAAGTGAGCAGTTCTTC. This gives the protein CASSQGQAPLSEQFF. J is TRBJ2-1 and V is TRBV28; the match to TRBD1 covers 8 bases. CDR1 is MDHEN and CDR2 is SYDVKM in the germline V gene. This CDR3 spans 15 amino acids. V trimming: 5 bases; J trimming: 9 bases; junction bases outside the gene matches: 12.